Listed here are 31 T cell receptor beta chains from one sample, sequenced in a study of cytomegalovirus exposure and HLA in healthy donors. 13 Jbeta primers and 60 Vbeta primers were used for the PCR. TCRdb's table, derived via immunoSEQ multiplex PCR, lists solely in-frame clones and lacks some. The profile shows under 130,000 clones, more than 60% of them singletons. The sequenced sample was PBMCs. The receptors come from a middle-aged woman in good health and CMV-seropositive.

This clone is classed as medium-sized. This chain links TRBV6-1 with TRBJ2-7; 8 nucleotides match TRBD1. The V gene's germline CDR1 is MNHNS and CDR2 SASEGT. The CDR3 has 16 residues. V shed 2 bases, J shed 0 bases, and the junction held 6 bases outside the gene matches. The CDR3 reads CASSEPRTGLSYEQYF. Written as DNA, the CDR3 is TGTGCCAGCAGTGAACCCCGGACAGGGCTCTCCTACGAGCAGTACTTC.

V and J are TRBV27 and TRBJ2-3; the match to TRBD1 covers 7 bases. This CDR3 has 13 residues. Germline CDR1 MNHEY, CDR2 SMNVEV (reference sequence). V lost 5 bases, J lost 6 bases, and 5 bases stayed unmatched. Here the CDR3 DNA reads TGTGCCAGCAGTCGGTGGGACAGCGATACGCAGTATTTT. Its protein product is CASSRWDSDTQYF.

The J gene is TRBJ2-3, the V gene TRBV5-1; tentatively, D is TRBD1 (5 bases). The CDR3 runs to 15 residues. In germline, CDR1 is SGHRS, CDR2 YFSETQ. Trimming removed 6 bases from V and 5 bases from J, with 19 bases in between. DNA for the CDR3: TGCGCCAGCACTGATCAAGGGGTCATGGGAGATACGCAGTATTTT. Its protein product is CASTDQGVMGDTQYF.

This clone was found once. V and J are TRBV28 and TRBJ1-2; perhaps TRBD1 as D (6 bases). The V end was cut by 0 bases, the J end by 5 bases, with 10 bases between. Germline V gene sequence: CDR1 MDHEN, CDR2 SYDVKM. This CDR3 region has 14 residues. The CDR3, as DNA: TGTGCCAGCAGTTTATGGGACAGTTTATATGGCTACACCTTC. This encodes CASSLWDSLYGYTF.

The rearrangement links TRBV10-3 to TRBJ2-3; TRBD1 agrees at 7 bases. CDR1 is ENHRY, CDR2 SYGVKD, per germline. V was clipped by 2 bases and J by 5 bases; unmatched bases: 10. CDR3 length equals 16 residues. CDR3 DNA: TGTGCCATCAGTGAGGACAGGGTAGGGAACGGAGATACGCAGTATTTT. It encodes CAISEDRVGNGDTQYF.

V usage is TRBV19 and J usage is TRBJ2-3, with 7 bases lining up with TRBD1. This CDR3 region has 15 residues. Germline V gives CDR1 LNHDA, CDR2 SQIVND (reference sequence). V shed 6 bases and J 2 bases; nucleotides not matched to a gene: 8. For the CDR3, the DNA is TGTGCCAGTAGCTTAGACAGGGCCTTCACAGATACGCAGTATTTT. This encodes CASSLDRAFTDTQYF.

This sequence joins TRBV2 and TRBJ2-1; 8 bases line up with TRBD1. Germline V lookup: CDR1 SNHLY, CDR2 FYNNEI. The CDR3 contains 17 residues. V lost 2 bases to trimming and J lost 4 bases; unmatched junction nucleotides: 10. The CDR3 spells CASSESRTGRYYNEQFF. The CDR3 bases are TGTGCCAGCAGTGAAAGCAGGACAGGGAGGTATTACAATGAGCAGTTCTTC.

The V gene is TRBV4-1, the J gene TRBJ2-1, with 12 bases lining up with TRBD2. Germline values: CDR1 MGHRA, CDR2 YSYEKL. The CDR3 has 16 amino acids. The V gene end was trimmed by 3 bases and the J gene end by 7 bases; junction bases not matched to a gene: 7. DNA of the CDR3: TGCGCCAGCAGCCACCCTCTAGCGGGGGGGGGAAATGAGCAGTTCTTC. It codes for CASSHPLAGGGNEQFF.

This chain connects TRBV2 to TRBJ1-1; the match to TRBD1 covers 12 bases. The CDR3 length is 14 residues. V shed 6 bases and J 6 bases; nucleotides not matched to a gene: 5. The V gene's germline CDR1 is SNHLY and CDR2 FYNNEI. The CDR3 sequence is CASRGTGGNPEAFF. The DNA for the CDR3 is TGTGCCAGCAGGGGGACAGGGGGCAACCCTGAAGCTTTCTTT.

The chain employs TRBV5-4 and TRBJ1-2; perhaps TRBD1 as D (6 bases). From germline, CDR1 is SGHNT and CDR2 YYREEE (reference sequence). This CDR3 contains 13 residues. Trimming stripped 4 bases from V and 6 bases from J, with 13 bases between. The DNA of the CDR3 is TGTGCCAGCAGCCGGACAGACCCTAATGGCTACACCTTC. Protein product: CASSRTDPNGYTF. Supplemented by reference TRBV5-4 and TRBJ1-2, the full variable domain reads ETGVTQSPTHLIKTRGQQVTLRCSSQSGHNTVSWYQQALGQGPQFIFQYYREEENGRGNFPPRFSGLQFPNYSSELNVNALELDDSALYLCASSRTDPNGYTFGSGTRLTVV.

The CDR3 reads CASSYTGERGYTF. CDR3 DNA sequence: TGCGCCAGCAGCTATACAGGGGAACGAGGCTACACCTTC. The chain uses TRBV5-1 and TRBJ1-2, with 7 bases identical to TRBD1. There are 13 residues in the CDR3. Germline lookup yields CDR1 SGHRS and CDR2 YFSETQ. V was clipped by 3 bases and J by 8 bases; unmatched bases: 7.

In its sample, this clone was seen once. The chain combines TRBV4-3 with TRBJ2-7; D is unresolved. Trimming stripped 0 bases from V and 5 bases from J, with 11 bases between. Germline values: CDR1 LGHNA, CDR2 YSLEER. The CDR3 consists of 14 residues. This chain's CDR3 is CASSQERWVHEQYF. CDR3 DNA sequence: TGCGCCAGCAGCCAAGAGCGGTGGGTCCACGAGCAGTACTTC.

V is TRBV27 and J is TRBJ2-3; TRBD2 matches at 7 bases. Trimming removed 3 bases from V and 1 base from J; junction bases left unmatched: 7. CDR3 length: 16 residues. Germline CDR1 and CDR2: MNHEY and SMNVEV (reference sequence). CDR3 residues: CASSFAAGERTDTQYF. DNA of the CDR3: TGTGCCAGCAGTTTTGCCGCGGGAGAACGCACAGATACGCAGTATTTT.

This chain connects TRBV28 to TRBJ2-7, with 9 bases matching TRBD1. Unmatched junction bases numbered 7, after V lost 7 bases and J lost 6 bases. Germline V lookup: CDR1 MDHEN, CDR2 SYDVKM. The CDR3 runs 13 residues. CDR3 in amino acids: CASITGGRGEQYF. The DNA for the CDR3 is TGTGCCAGCATTACAGGGGGCAGGGGCGAGCAGTACTTC. Full variable domain (rest looked up from reference TRBV28 and TRBJ2-7): DVKVTQSSRYLVKRTGEKVFLECVQDMDHENMFWYRQDPGLGLRLIYFSYDVKMKEKGDIPEGYSVSREKKERFSLILESASTNQTSMYLCASITGGRGEQYFGPGTRLTVT.

This clone showed up just once. Here the CDR3 reads CASSLEIPGEGYTF. The CDR3 coding sequence is TGTGCCAGCAGCTTGGAAATACCAGGGGAGGGCTACACCTTC. The J gene is TRBJ1-2, the V gene TRBV7-9; perhaps TRBD1 as D (6 bases). V shed 3 bases and J shed 8 bases, with 16 bases lying between them. The CDR3 runs to 14 residues. Looked up from germline, CDR1 is SEHNR and CDR2 is FQNEAQ (reference sequence).

The chain carries TRBV18 and TRBJ1-1, with 7 nucleotides matching TRBD1. V trimming: 3 bases; J trimming: 3 bases; junction bases outside the gene matches: 7. The CDR3 is 15 amino acids. Germline V gene data show CDR1 as KGHSH and CDR2 as LQKENI. This CDR3 is CASSPSGTAYTEAFF. The CDR3 region has the DNA TGTGCCAGCTCACCCTCCGGGACAGCATACACTGAAGCTTTCTTT.

On this clone: At one end the junction does not follow the germline gene, possibly because of a read error. The chain employs TRBV7-9 and TRBJ1-5; D is possibly TRBD1 (6 bases). The CDR3 runs to 16 residues. Germline V lookup: CDR1 SEHNR, CDR2 FQNEAQ (reference sequence). The CDR3 region has the DNA TGTTCCAGCAGCTTAGGGCCCAGGGGACGAAATCAGCCCCAGCATTTT. Translating it yields CSSSLGPRGRNQPQHF.

V and J are TRBV4-1 and TRBJ2-2; D gene uncertain. This CDR3 comprises 13 residues. The germline V and J ends were trimmed by 2 bases and 4 bases, with 5 bases remaining between them. CDR1 is MGHRA, CDR2 YSYEKL, per germline. The CDR3 region is CASSQSGTGELFF. CDR3 nucleotides: TGCGCCAGCAGCCAATCAGGCACCGGGGAGCTGTTTTTT.

The CDR3 bases are TGTGCCAGCAGCCGGTCGACTCGACAGGGGCTCACGCGCCCTCTCTCCTACGAGCAGTACTTC. This translates into CASSRSTRQGLTRPLSYEQYF. The chain is built from TRBV7-8 and TRBJ2-7; 8 nucleotides match TRBD1. CDR3 length: 21 amino acids. Germline V lookup: CDR1 SGHVS, CDR2 FQNEAQ. The V segment lost 5 bases and the J segment 0 bases; nucleotides outside the gene matches: 24.

This clone was seen only a few times. V and J are TRBV5-1 and TRBJ2-3; 10 bases match TRBD2. Per germline, CDR1 SGHRS and CDR2 YFSETQ. The length of the CDR3 is 16 residues. The ends lost 4 bases at V and 3 bases at J; junction bases unmatched: 8. The CDR3 here is CASSVGTSEGTDTQYF. CDR3 bases: TGCGCCAGCAGCGTCGGGACTAGCGAGGGGACAGATACGCAGTATTTT.

J is TRBJ2-5 and V is TRBV2, with 9 bases identical to TRBD2. With 6 bases clipped from V and 5 bases from J, the junction kept 7 bases outside the gene matches. The CDR3 extends over 14 amino acids. The germline V gene encodes CDR1 SNHLY and CDR2 FYNNEI. The CDR3 sequence is CASRLREGLETQYF. CDR3 DNA: TGTGCCAGCAGACTGCGGGAGGGCCTTGAGACCCAGTACTTC.

This clone has only a few counts. This chain uses TRBV27 with TRBJ1-2, with TRBD1 identical over 7 bases. V dropped 6 bases and J dropped 8; count of bases not matched to a gene: 18. Per the germline V gene, CDR1 is MNHEY and CDR2 is SMNVEV (reference sequence). This CDR3 contains 16 residues. The CDR3: CASSLNRGSSWWGYTF. CDR3 DNA sequence: TGTGCCAGCAGCTTGAACAGGGGTTCCTCTTGGTGGGGCTACACCTTC.

The chain employs TRBV27 and TRBJ1-6; D uncertain. This CDR3 region has 16 residues. V lost 3 bases, J lost 6 bases, and 15 bases lay in between. Looked up from germline, CDR1 is MNHEY and CDR2 is SMNVEV (reference sequence). In DNA, the CDR3 is TGTGCCAGCAGTTTTCAGGCGATAGGGAGTAATTCACCCCTCCACTTT. It is translated as CASSFQAIGSNSPLHF.

This clone was picked up one time. The chain recombines TRBV4-1 with TRBJ2-5; 15 nucleotides line up with TRBD2. The CDR3 runs 21 residues. V lost 4 bases and J lost 6; bases outside the gene matches: 21. In germline, CDR1 is MGHRA, CDR2 YSYEKL. The CDR3 region is CASSPLGTSGGPTIKGKTQYF. As DNA, the CDR3 is TGCGCCAGCAGCCCGTTAGGGACTAGCGGGGGGCCCACCATAAAGGGGAAGACCCAGTACTTC.

V usage is TRBV28 and J usage is TRBJ1-5; 8 nucleotides agree with TRBD1. The CDR3 extends over 16 amino acids. V dropped 2 bases and J dropped 0; count of bases not matched to a gene: 3. CDR1 MDHEN and CDR2 SYDVKM come from the germline V gene. The CDR3 DNA follows: TGTGCCAGCAGTTTAGGACAGGGTTATAGCAATCAGCCCCAGCATTTT. Its protein is CASSLGQGYSNQPQHF.

The chain is built from TRBV6-1 and TRBJ2-7; TRBD1 agrees at 8 bases. Trimming took 1 base from V and 3 from J; bases not matched to a gene: 2. This CDR3 has 14 amino acids. From germline, CDR1 is MNHNS and CDR2 SASEGT. CDR3 amino acids: CASSEGGQGYEQYF. CDR3 bases: TGTGCCAGCAGTGAAGGCGGACAGGGCTACGAGCAGTACTTC.

The rearrangement links TRBV5-5 to TRBJ1-3, with D uncertain. The germline gives CDR1 SGHKS, CDR2 YYEKEE (reference sequence). The CDR3 is 16 amino acids. V shed 4 bases and J shed 0 bases, with 14 bases lying between them. CDR3 in amino acids: CASSLRGLNSGNTIYF. The CDR3 nucleotides read TGTGCCAGCAGCCTCCGCGGACTTAACTCTGGAAACACCATATATTTT.

The gene calls are TRBV11-2 and TRBJ2-5; 7 nucleotides align to TRBD2. The J call may be in error: the DNA end matches TRBJ2-7 better. The CDR3 sequence is 15 residues long. Germline-derived CDR1 and CDR2 are SGHAT and FQNNGV. CDR3 sequence (DNA): TGTGCCAGCAGCTCCCTGGGCGGGAGCTCCTACGAGCAGTACTTC. It yields the protein CASSSLGGSSYEQYF.

The rearrangement uses TRBV7-9 and TRBJ2-5, with TRBD1 matching over 8 bases. V shed 5 bases, J shed 2 bases, and the junction held 7 bases outside the gene matches. There are 15 residues in the CDR3. Germline V gives CDR1 SEHNR, CDR2 FQNEAQ (reference sequence). CDR3 DNA sequence: TGTGCCAGCAGCCGCCTGGGACAGGTTCAAGAGACCCAGTACTTC. Residues: CASSRLGQVQETQYF.

This clone was seen once. The chain carries TRBV27 and TRBJ2-1, with 11 bases identical to TRBD2. With V trimmed by 7 bases and J by 0 bases, 5 bases remained unmatched. From germline, CDR1 is MNHEY and CDR2 SMNVEV (reference sequence). The CDR3 is 16 residues long. CDR3 DNA: TGTGCCAGCACCTTTAGCGGGGGGGACTCCTACAATGAGCAGTTCTTC. This gives the protein CASTFSGGDSYNEQFF.

The V and J genes are TRBV18 and TRBJ2-3, with 9 bases that match TRBD1. The length of the CDR3 is 14 residues. J gave up 7 bases and V 3 bases, and 5 bases lay outside the gene matches. Per germline, CDR1 KGHSH and CDR2 LQKENI. CDR3 nucleotide sequence: TGTGCCAGCTCACCGGGGACAGGGTCGAATACGCAGTATTTT. Translated: CASSPGTGSNTQYF.